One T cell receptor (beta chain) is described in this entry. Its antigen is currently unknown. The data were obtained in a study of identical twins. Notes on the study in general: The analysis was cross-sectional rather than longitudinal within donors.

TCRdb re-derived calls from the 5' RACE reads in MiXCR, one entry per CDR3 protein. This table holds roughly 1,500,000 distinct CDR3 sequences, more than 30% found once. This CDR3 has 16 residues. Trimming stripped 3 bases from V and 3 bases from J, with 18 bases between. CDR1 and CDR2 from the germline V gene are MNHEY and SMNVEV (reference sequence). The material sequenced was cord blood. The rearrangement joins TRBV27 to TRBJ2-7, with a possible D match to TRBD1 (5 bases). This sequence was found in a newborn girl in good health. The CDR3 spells CASSFWGAGHGYEQYF. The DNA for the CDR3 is TGTGCCAGCAGTTTTTGGGGCGCTGGGCATGGCTACGAGCAGTACTTC.